The 2 T cell receptor beta chains in this list originate from one sample, sequenced in a study of CD8 T cells in Susac syndrome. An amount of RNA that ranged from 0.5 to 1 ug was reverse transcribed with random hexamers. One entry per CDR3 protein, called by TCRdb with MiXCR from the immunoSEQ multiplex PCR reads. The sample has about 300,000 distinct CDR3 sequences; approximately 85% are singletons. The sequenced sample was CD8+ T cells from PBMCs. The receptors come from a human donor with multiple sclerosis.

The chain is built from TRBV19 and TRBJ2-3, with 8 bases identical to TRBD2. The CDR3 length is 15 residues. V shed 5 bases and J 4 bases; nucleotides not matched to a gene: 8. Germline CDR1 is LNHDA and CDR2 is SQIVND (reference sequence). CDR3 nucleotide sequence: TGTGCCAGTAGTCTAGCGGGCAGGCGGCCAGATACGCAGTATTTT. Residues: CASSLAGRRPDTQYF.

This rearrangement joins TRBV19 to TRBJ1-5; D may be TRBD1 (5 bases). This CDR3 has 12 amino acids. The germline V and J ends were trimmed by 5 bases and 5 bases, with 7 bases remaining between them. CDR1 and CDR2 (germline): LNHDA, SQIVND (reference sequence). For the CDR3, the DNA is TGTGCCAGTAGTGAGGGGCATCAGCCCCAGCATTTT. Its translation is CASSEGHQPQHF.